This entry concerns a single TCR beta chain. Its target is not known. The data originate from a study of CD8+ T cells in alopecia areata. Overall study context: The investigators scored severity in treated patients by the percentage of affected scalp area. Regarding the study as a whole: For patients receiving tofacitinib, scalp clonality and expanded CD8+ clones among the top 100 significantly decreased. Many expanded lesional clones persisted in scalp and blood during tofacitinib.

The treatment was: oral pan-JAK inhibitor, 5-10 mg twice daily. The CDR3 contains 14 residues. V lost 5 bases to trimming and J lost 3 bases, with 13 bases between them. Germline V CDR1 and CDR2: MGHDK, SYGVNS. After isolation, RNA underwent reverse transcription to generate cDNA as the sequencing template. Clones were read by immunoSEQ multiplex PCR, and TCRdb kept only the in-frame ones, dropping some. Seen here are roughly 200,000 clones, less than 70% observed once, and the top ten hold 11%. The TCR sequence derives from a human donor with alopecia areata. This sample comprised CD8+ T cells sorted from blood, obtained at week 24, from a patient treated with tofacitinib. V is TRBV25-1 and J is TRBJ1-1, with D possibly being TRBD1 (5 bases). CDR3 in amino acids: CASSYQGSYTEAFF. The CDR3 DNA reads as TGTGCCAGCAGTTACCAGGGCTCATACACTGAAGCTTTCTTT.